The entry below gives a single T cell receptor beta chain sequence along with its context. This sample was taken from a study of blood T cell repertoires in COVID-19. The germline gives CDR1 KGHSH, CDR2 LQKENI. The CDR3 consists of 18 residues. J gave up 0 bases and V 1 base, and 7 bases lay outside the gene matches. Profiling relied on immunoSEQ multiplex PCR, and the TCRdb table lists in-frame clones only, not all of them. The table has 300,000 to 400,000 clones, about 90% seen once. Material: peripheral blood. J is TRBJ1-1 and V is TRBV18; 11 positions agree with TRBD1. The receptor was isolated from a woman younger than 30 who had recovered from COVID-19. The CDR3 DNA reads as TGTGCCAGCTCACCACAGGACAGGGGGCGGGTGATGAACACTGAAGCTTTCTTT. It specifies CASSPQDRGRVMNTEAFF.